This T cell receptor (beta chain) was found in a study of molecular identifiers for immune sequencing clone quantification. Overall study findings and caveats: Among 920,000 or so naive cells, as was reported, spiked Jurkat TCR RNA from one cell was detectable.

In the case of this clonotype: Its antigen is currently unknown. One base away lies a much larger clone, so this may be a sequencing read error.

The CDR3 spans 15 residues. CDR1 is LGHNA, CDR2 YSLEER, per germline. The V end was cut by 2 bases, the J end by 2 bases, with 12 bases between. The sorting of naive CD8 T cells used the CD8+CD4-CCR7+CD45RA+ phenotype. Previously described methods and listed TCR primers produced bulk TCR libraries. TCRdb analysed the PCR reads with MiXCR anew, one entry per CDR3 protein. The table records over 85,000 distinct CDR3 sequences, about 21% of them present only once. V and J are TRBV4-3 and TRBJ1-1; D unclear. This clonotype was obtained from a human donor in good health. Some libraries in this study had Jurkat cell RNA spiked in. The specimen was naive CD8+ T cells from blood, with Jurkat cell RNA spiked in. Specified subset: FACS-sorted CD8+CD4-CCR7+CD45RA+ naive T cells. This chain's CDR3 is CASSQRLAINTEAFF. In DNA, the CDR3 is TGCGCCAGCAGCCAAAGGTTAGCGATAAACACTGAAGCTTTCTTT.